The following is a T cell receptor beta chain sequence with its context. This record comes from a study of blood T cell repertoires in COVID-19. Germline V gene data show CDR1 as LGHNA and CDR2 as YNFKEQ. The CDR3 runs to 16 residues. Trimming cost V 4 bases and J 4 bases; bases outside gene matches: 9. The protocol was immunoSEQ multiplex PCR, while the TCRdb copy is restricted to in-frame clones and leaves out a portion. The sample carries under 250,000 clones, 85% to 90% recorded once. The sequenced material came from PBMCs or T cells enriched from blood (not recorded which). The origin of this receptor is a woman aged 18-35 years in a cohort exposed to, infected with or recovered from COVID-19 (not recorded which). This chain links TRBV4-2 with TRBJ1-5; 8 nucleotides align to TRBD1. The CDR3 loop is CASSPSDRVGNQPQHF. The CDR3 DNA follows: TGTGCCAGCAGCCCCTCGGACAGGGTGGGGAATCAGCCCCAGCATTTT.